This record looks at one TCR beta chain sequence and its context. Germline V gene data show CDR1 as SGHTA and CDR2 as FQGTGA. V lost 7 bases, J lost 5 bases, and 8 bases stayed unmatched. This CDR3 has 13 amino acids. The sample comes from a study of blood T cell repertoires in COVID-19. Study-level information: Samples representing acute and convalescent COVID-19 were sourced from the United States, Italy and Spain. The analysed material was cDNA or gDNA that came from T cells, B-cell-depleted T cells, or PBMCs.

In the authors' methods: Reference gene primer amplification gave nucleated cell count estimates. Measured with immunoSEQ multiplex PCR; TCRdb has only the in-frame clones, and not every one. V and J calls and clone size are as listed in that table; D and trimming were resolved from the DNA. Of around 260,000 clones listed, 91% are singletons. Source material: peripheral blood. The rearrangement uses TRBV7-3 and TRBJ2-7; TRBD1 aligns across 7 bases. The receptor was derived from a person in their late teens or twenties with COVID-19, enrolled during active disease. CDR3: CASIETGFHEQYF. The CDR3 DNA reads TGTGCCAGCATCGAGACAGGGTTCCACGAGCAGTACTTC.